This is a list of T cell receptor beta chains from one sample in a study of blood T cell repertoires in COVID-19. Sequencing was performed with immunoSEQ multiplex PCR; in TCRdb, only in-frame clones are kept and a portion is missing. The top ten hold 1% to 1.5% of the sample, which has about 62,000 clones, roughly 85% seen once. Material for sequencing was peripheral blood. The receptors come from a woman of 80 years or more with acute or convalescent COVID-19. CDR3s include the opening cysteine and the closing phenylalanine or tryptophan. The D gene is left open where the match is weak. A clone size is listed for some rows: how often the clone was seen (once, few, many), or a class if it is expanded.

CASSVRQGAEAFF | TGTGCCAGCAGTGTACGACAGGGGGCTGAAGCTTTCTTT | TRBD1 | TRBV12-3/TRBV12-4 | NA | TRBJ1-1
CASSRGQGLPTGDYGYTF | TGTGCCAGCAGCAGGGGACAGGGACTCCCCACAGGGGACTATGGCTACACCTTC | TRBD1 | TRBV13 | NA | TRBJ1-2
CASSRTSGGYEQYF | TGTGCCAGTAGTCGGACTAGCGGGGGATACGAGCAGTACTTC | TRBD2 | TRBV19 | NA | TRBJ2-7
CASSVTSGQGSLLRYTF | TGTGCCAGCAGCGTAACATCGGGACAGGGGTCTCTATTGAGGTACACCTTC | TRBD1 | TRBV9 | NA | TRBJ1-2
CASSENWGSQPQHF | TGTGCCAGCAGTGAAAACTGGGGCAGTCAGCCCCAGCATTTT | NA | TRBV2 | NA | TRBJ1-5
CASSIGGTGVKPQHF | TGTGCCAGTAGTATCGGCGGGACAGGGGTGAAGCCCCAGCATTTT | TRBD1 | TRBV19 | few | TRBJ1-5
CASSLGPTGESGEQYF | TGCGCCAGCAGCTTGGGCCCCACAGGAGAATCGGGCGAGCAGTACTTC | NA | TRBV5-1 | NA | TRBJ2-7
CASSLVGGGTDTQYF | TGTGCCAGCAGCTTGGTAGGGGGCGGCACAGATACGCAGTATTTT | TRBD1 | TRBV5-6 | NA | TRBJ2-3
CASSLGQGDGELFF | TGTGCCAGCAGCTTGGGTCAGGGGGACGGGGAGCTGTTTTTT | TRBD1 | TRBV5-4 | NA | TRBJ2-2
CASSLGQMGNEKLFF | TGCGCCAGCAGCCTTGGACAGATGGGCAATGAAAAACTGTTTTTT | NA | TRBV5-1 | few | TRBJ1-4
CASSESVGGQYGYTF | TGTGCCAGCAGTGAAAGTGTCGGGGGGCAGTATGGCTACACCTTC | NA | TRBV2 | once | TRBJ1-2
CAWSVRGLNTEAFF | TGTGCCTGGAGTGTACGAGGCCTGAACACTGAAGCTTTCTTT | NA | TRBV30 | few | TRBJ1-1
CASSSIQGMGTEAFF | TGTGCCAGCAGTTCCATACAGGGGATGGGGACTGAAGCTTTCTTT | TRBD1 | TRBV6-6 | NA | TRBJ1-1
CSVAGDSNQPQHF | TGCAGCGTTGCGGGAGACAGCAATCAGCCCCAGCATTTT | NA | TRBV29-1 | NA | TRBJ1-5
CASTREELNYGYTF | TGTGCCAGCACCCGGGAGGAACTGAACTATGGCTACACCTTC | NA | TRBV2 | NA | TRBJ1-2
CASTLADSPEAFF | TGTGCCAGCACCCTTGCGGACAGCCCTGAAGCTTTCTTT | NA | TRBV6-5 | NA | TRBJ1-1
CASKIEDVTYEQYF | TGTGCCAGCAAAATCGAGGATGTCACCTACGAGCAGTACTTC | NA | TRBV6-5 | NA | TRBJ2-7
CASSLAGSGGYTF | TGTGCCAGCAGCTTAGCGGGGTCTGGAGGCTACACCTTC | NA | TRBV11-2 | NA | TRBJ1-2
CASSYEGEGYGYTF | TGTGCCAGCAGTTACGAGGGGGAAGGATATGGCTACACCTTC | NA | TRBV6-2/TRBV6-3 | once | TRBJ1-2
CASSIRRVGNTEAFF | TGTGCCAGTAGCATACGACGGGTAGGGAACACTGAAGCTTTCTTT | NA | TRBV19 | NA | TRBJ1-1
CASSKVRGSNTGELFF | TGTGCCAGCAGCAAAGTCAGGGGGTCGAACACCGGGGAGCTGTTTTTT | TRBD1 | TRBV5-5 | NA | TRBJ2-2
CASSLRNEKLFF | TGTGCCAGCAGTCTACGTAATGAAAAACTGTTTTTT | NA | TRBV12-3/TRBV12-4 | NA | TRBJ1-4
CASSATRSPEQYF | TGTGCCAGCAGTGCGACTAGGTCTCCCGAGCAGTACTTC | NA | TRBV28 | NA | TRBJ2-7
CASSPGQSTNSPLHF | TGTGCCAGCAGTCCAGGACAGAGCACTAATTCACCCCTCCACTTT | NA | TRBV2 | NA | TRBJ1-6
CASSQVGGGATDTQYF | TGTGCCAGCAGCCAAGTTGGCGGGGGGGCGACAGATACGCAGTATTTT | TRBD2 | TRBV4-2 | few | TRBJ2-3
CASSIGQGAYEQYF | TGTGCCAGTAGTATTGGACAGGGGGCCTACGAGCAGTACTTC | TRBD1 | TRBV19 | NA | TRBJ2-7
CASSFPGQNYGYTF | TGTGCCAGCAGCTTCCCCGGACAGAACTATGGCTACACCTTC | NA | TRBV5-4 | NA | TRBJ1-2
CATSDGQSNTEAFF | TGTGCCACCAGTGATGGACAGTCGAACACTGAAGCTTTCTTT | NA | TRBV24-1 | NA | TRBJ1-1